This T cell receptor (beta chain) was sequenced during a study of control samples from healthy donors and cancer patients. Sequencing used immunoSEQ multiplex PCR; TCRdb keeps in-frame clones, though not all of them. The repertoire includes some 170,000 clones, 90% to 95% of them detected once, and about 15% sits in the top ten. Trimming took 2 bases from V and 8 from J, leaving 15 bases between them. The germline V gene encodes CDR1 GTSNPN and CDR2 SVGIG (reference sequence). This CDR3 has 13 amino acids. This sequence joins TRBV30 and TRBJ1-2; possible D gene TRBD1, 6 bases. Sequenced sample: PBMCs. This clonotype was obtained from a man in his 60s with colorectal cancer. CDR3 sequence: CAWSMSGAGGYTF. The CDR3 region has the DNA TGTGCCTGGAGTATGTCAGGGGCGGGAGGCTACACCTTC.